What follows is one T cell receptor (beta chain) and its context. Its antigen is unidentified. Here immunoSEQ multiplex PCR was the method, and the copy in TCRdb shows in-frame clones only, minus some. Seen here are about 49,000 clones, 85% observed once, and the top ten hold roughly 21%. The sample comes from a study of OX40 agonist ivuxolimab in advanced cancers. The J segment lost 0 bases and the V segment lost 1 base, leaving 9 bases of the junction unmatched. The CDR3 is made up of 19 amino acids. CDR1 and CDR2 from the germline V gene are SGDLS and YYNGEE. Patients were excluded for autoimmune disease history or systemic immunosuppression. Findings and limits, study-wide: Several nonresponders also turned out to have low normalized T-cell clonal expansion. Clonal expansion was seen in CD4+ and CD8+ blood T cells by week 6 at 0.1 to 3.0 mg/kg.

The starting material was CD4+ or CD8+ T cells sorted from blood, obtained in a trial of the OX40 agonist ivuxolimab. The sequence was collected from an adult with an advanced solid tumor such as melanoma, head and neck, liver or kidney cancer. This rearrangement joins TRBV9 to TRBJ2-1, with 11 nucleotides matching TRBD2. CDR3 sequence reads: CASSVLSSGGISSYNEQFF. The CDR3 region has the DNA TGTGCCAGCAGCGTACTCTCTAGCGGGGGGATCAGCTCCTACAATGAGCAGTTCTTC.